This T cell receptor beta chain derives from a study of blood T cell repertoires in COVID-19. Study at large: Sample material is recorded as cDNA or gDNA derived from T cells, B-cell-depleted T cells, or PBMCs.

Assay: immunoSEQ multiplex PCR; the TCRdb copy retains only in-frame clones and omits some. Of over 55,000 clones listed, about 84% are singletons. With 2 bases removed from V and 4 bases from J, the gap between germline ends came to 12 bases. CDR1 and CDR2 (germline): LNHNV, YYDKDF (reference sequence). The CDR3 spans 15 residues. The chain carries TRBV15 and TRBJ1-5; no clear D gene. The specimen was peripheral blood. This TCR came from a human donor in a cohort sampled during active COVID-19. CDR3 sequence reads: CATSRPGSANQPQHF. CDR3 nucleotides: TGTGCCACCAGCAGACCCGGGTCAGCGAATCAGCCCCAGCATTTT.